The clone carrying this TCR beta chain was counted only a few times. The source of the sample is a study of blood T cell repertoires in COVID-19. At the level of the study: PBMCs, B-cell-depleted T cells, or T cells were the source of the cDNA or gDNA that made up the material.

The study drew participants aged about 18 to 95 years from 24 US areas. CDR3 length: 17 amino acids. In germline, CDR1 is SEHNR, CDR2 FQNEAQ (reference sequence). V lost 2 bases and J lost 0, with 13 bases in between. In the original workflow: For nucleated cells, counts were estimated from reference gene primer amplification. The table came from immunoSEQ multiplex PCR; TCRdb's copy has only in-frame clones and leaves some out. D and trimming come from the DNA, and the V and J calls and clone size come from that table. The sample lists roughly 250,000 clones; 85% to 90% were seen once. The sequenced sample was PBMCs or T cells enriched from blood (not recorded which). This chain connects TRBV7-9 to TRBJ1-4; D gene uncertain. The receptor was derived from a woman between 50 and 59 years old who had recovered from COVID-19. CDR3 amino acids: CASSLSSVAATNEKLFF. CDR3 sequence (DNA): TGTGCCAGCAGCTTAAGCTCCGTTGCTGCAACTAATGAAAAACTGTTTTTT.